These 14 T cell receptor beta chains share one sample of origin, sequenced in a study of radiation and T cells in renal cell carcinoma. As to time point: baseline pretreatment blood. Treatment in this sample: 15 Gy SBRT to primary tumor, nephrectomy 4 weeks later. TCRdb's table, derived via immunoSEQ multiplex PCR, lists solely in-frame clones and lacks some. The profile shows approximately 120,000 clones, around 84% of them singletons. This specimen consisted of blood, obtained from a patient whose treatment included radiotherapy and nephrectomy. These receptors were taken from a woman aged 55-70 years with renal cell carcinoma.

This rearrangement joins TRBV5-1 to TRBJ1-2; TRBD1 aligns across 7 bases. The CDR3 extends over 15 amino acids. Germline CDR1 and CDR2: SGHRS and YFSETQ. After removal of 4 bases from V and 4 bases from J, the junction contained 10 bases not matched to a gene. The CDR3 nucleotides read TGCGCCAGCAGCCCCGACAGGGTTAATCTCTATGGCTACACCTTC. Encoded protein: CASSPDRVNLYGYTF.

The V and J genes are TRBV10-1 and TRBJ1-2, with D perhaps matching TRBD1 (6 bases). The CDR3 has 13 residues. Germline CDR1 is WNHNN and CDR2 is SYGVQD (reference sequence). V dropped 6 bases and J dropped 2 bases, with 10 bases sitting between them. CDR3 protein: CASRDRVNYGYTF. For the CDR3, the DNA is TGCGCCAGCAGGGACAGAGTCAACTATGGCTACACCTTC.

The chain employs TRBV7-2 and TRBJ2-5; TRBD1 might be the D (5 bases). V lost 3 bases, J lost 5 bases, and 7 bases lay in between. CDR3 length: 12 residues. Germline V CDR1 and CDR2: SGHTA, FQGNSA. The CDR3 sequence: CASSLSGETQYF. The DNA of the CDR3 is TGTGCCAGCAGCTTGTCAGGGGAGACCCAGTACTTC.

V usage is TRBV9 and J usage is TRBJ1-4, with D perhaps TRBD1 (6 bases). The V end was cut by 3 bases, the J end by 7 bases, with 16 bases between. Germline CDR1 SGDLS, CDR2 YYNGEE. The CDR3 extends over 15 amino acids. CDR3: CASSANTGQGEKLFF. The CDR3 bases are TGTGCCAGCAGCGCCAATACAGGGCAGGGTGAAAAACTGTTTTTT. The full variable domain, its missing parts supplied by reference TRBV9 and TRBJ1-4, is DSGVTQTPKHLITATGQRVTLRCSPRSGDLSVYWYQQSLDQGLQFLIQYYNGEERAKGNILERFSAQQFPDLHSELNLSSLELGDSALYFCASSANTGQGEKLFFGSGTQLSVL.

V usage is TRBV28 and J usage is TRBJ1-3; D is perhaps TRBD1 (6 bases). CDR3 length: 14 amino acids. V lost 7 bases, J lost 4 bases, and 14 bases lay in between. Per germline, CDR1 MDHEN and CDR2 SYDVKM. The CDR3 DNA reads TGTGCCAGCACTCCACAGGGTCCGGGAAACACCATATATTTT. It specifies CASTPQGPGNTIYF.

The CDR3 DNA reads as TGTGCCAGCAGCCCCCGGGGAAGAGGAGACGAGCAGTACTTC. Its translation is CASSPRGRGDEQYF. V usage is TRBV5-5 and J usage is TRBJ2-7, with a weak D call TRBD2 (5 bases). Germline V lookup: CDR1 SGHKS, CDR2 YYEKEE (reference sequence). This CDR3 is 14 amino acids long. Deletions cut 4 bases from V and 5 bases from J, with 16 bases between.

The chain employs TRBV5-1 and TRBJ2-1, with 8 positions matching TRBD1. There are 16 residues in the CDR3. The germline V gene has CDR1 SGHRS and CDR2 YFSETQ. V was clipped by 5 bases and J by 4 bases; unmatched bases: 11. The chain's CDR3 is CASSGGPGGLYNEQFF. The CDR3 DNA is TGCGCCAGCAGTGGGGGGCCAGGGGGCCTATACAATGAGCAGTTCTTC.

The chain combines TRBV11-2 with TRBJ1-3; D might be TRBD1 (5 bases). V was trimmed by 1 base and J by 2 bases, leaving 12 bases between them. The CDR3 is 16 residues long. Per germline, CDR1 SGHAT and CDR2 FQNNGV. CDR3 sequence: CASSLGGVLAGNTIYF. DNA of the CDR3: TGTGCCAGCAGCTTAGGAGGGGTACTTGCTGGAAACACCATATATTTT.

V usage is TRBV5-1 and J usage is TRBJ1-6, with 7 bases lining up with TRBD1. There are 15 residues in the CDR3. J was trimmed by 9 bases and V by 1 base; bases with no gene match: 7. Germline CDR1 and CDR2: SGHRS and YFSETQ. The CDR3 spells CASSLTQGKSSPLHF. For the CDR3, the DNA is TGCGCCAGCAGCTTGACACAGGGGAAGAGTTCACCCCTCCACTTT.

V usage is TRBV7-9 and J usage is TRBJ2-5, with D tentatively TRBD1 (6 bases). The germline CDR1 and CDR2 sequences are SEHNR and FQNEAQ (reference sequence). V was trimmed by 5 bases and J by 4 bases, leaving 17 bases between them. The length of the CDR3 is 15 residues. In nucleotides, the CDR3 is TGTGCCAGCAGCGCTACAGGGTTACAAGGAGAGACCCAGTACTTC. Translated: CASSATGLQGETQYF.

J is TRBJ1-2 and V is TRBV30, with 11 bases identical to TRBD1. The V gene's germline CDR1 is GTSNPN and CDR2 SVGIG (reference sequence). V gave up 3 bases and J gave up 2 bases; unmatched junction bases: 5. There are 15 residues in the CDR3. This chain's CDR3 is CAWSPDRGPNYGYTF. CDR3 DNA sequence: TGTGCCTGGAGCCCGGACAGGGGGCCCAACTATGGCTACACCTTC.

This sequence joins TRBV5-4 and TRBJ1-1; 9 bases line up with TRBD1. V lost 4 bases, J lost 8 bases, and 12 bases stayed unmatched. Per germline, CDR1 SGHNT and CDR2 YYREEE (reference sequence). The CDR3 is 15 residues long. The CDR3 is CASSTQTGGGGEAFF. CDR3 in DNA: TGTGCCAGCAGCACCCAAACAGGGGGCGGTGGCGAAGCTTTCTTT.

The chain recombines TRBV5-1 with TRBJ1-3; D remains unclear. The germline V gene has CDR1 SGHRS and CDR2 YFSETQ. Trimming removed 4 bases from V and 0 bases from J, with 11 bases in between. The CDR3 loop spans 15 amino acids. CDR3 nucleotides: TGCGCCAGCAGCGAACGACTGTCCTCTGGAAACACCATATATTTT. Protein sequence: CASSERLSSGNTIYF.

The DNA of the CDR3 is TGTGCCAGCAGTTTCAACTACGAGCAGTACTTC. This encodes CASSFNYEQYF. This chain uses TRBV6-5 with TRBJ2-7; no firm D call. Trimming shortened V by 4 bases and J by 3 bases, and 4 bases separated the two germline ends. This CDR3 spans 11 amino acids. CDR1 and CDR2 (germline): MNHEY, SVGAGI.